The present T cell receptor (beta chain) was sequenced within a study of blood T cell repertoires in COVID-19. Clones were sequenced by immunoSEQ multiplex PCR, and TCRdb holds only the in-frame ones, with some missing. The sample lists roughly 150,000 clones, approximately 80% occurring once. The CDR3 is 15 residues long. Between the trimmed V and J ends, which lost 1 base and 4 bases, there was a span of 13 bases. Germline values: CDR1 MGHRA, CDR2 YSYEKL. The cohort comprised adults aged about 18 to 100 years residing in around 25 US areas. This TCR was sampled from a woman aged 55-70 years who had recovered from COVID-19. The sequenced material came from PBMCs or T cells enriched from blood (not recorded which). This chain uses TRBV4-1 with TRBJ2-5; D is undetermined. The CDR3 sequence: CASSQVAGNGETQYF. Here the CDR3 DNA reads TGCGCCAGCAGCCAAGTAGCTGGTAATGGAGAGACCCAGTACTTC.